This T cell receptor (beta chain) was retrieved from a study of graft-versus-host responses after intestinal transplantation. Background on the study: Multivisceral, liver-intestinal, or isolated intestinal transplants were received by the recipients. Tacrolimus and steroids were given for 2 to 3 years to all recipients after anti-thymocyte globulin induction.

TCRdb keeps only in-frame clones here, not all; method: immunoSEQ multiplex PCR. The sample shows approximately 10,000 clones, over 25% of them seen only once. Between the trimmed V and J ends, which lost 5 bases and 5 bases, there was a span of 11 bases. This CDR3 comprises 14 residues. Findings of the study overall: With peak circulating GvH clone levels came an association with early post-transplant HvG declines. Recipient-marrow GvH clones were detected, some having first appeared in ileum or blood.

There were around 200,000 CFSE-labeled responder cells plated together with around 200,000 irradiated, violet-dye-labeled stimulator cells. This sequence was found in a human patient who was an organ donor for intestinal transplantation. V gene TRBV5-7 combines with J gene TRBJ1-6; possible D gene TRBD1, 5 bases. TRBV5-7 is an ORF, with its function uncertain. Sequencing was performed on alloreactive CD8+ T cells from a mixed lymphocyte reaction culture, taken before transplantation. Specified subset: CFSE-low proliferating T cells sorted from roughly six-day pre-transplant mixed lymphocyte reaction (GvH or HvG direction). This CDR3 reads CASRLTGDNSPLHF. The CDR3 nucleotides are TGTGCCAGCAGACTAACAGGAGATAATTCACCCCTCCACTTT.